The subject of this entry is one T cell receptor (beta chain). Its antigen is unidentified. Documented treatment: oral pan-JAK inhibitor, 5-10 mg twice daily. Germline CDR1 and CDR2: LGHNA and YSLEER. The CDR3 spans 13 residues. With 5 bases removed from V and 6 bases from J, the gap between germline ends came to 11 bases. The entry originates in a study of CD8+ T cells in alopecia areata. Study-level background: Tofacitinib therapy took 6 to 18 months; 6 months off drug came after.

It was cDNA, reverse transcribed from extracted RNA, that served as the sequencing template. Libraries were prepared by immunoSEQ multiplex PCR; TCRdb keeps only in-frame clonotypes and omits some of them. The sample consists of over 70,000 clones, approximately 66% of them appearing once. Regarding the study as a whole: With just one nonresponder, it is still uncertain whether baseline CD8+ expansion relates to response.

The rearrangement joins TRBV4-3 to TRBJ2-1, with a tentative D call TRBD1 (6 bases). This TCR was sampled from a human donor with alopecia areata. The sample here was CD8+ T cells sorted from blood, taken at week 24, from a patient treated with tofacitinib. CDR3 sequence reads: CASSYTGTNEQFF. The CDR3 DNA follows: TGCGCCAGCAGCTATACAGGGACCAATGAGCAGTTCTTC.